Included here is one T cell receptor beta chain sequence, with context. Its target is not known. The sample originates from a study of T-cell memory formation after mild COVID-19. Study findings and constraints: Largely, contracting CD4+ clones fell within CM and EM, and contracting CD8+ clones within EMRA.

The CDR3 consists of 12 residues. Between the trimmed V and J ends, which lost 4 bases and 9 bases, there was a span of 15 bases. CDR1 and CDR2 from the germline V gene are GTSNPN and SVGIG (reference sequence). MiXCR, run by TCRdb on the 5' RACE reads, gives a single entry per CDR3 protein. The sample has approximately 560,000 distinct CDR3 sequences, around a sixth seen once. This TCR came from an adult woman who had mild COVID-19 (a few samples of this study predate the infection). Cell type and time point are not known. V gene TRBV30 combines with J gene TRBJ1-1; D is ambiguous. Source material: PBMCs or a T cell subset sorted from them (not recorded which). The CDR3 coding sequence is TGTGCCTGGATGGGTGGGTCCCGGAAAGCTTTCTTT. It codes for CAWMGGSRKAFF.